This TCR beta chain was identified during a study of blood T cell repertoires in COVID-19 (TCRdb year 2020). About the full investigation: Samples covering the acute and convalescent phases of COVID-19 were provided by collaborators in the United States, Italy and Spain. The material from the prospective study consisted of cDNA or gDNA derived from T cells, B-cell-depleted T cells, or PBMCs. Subjects who had been exposed to COVID-19, were actively infected with it, or had recovered from it provided the deeply sampled blood TCRbeta repertoires that made up the dataset. The repertoires were made available in a free public database intended to serve as a resource for research on the immune response to SARS-CoV-2. The samples were drawn from the first 160 participants of the ongoing ImmuneRACE study and from 1,200 or so subjects provided by 6 global collaborators. The sample metadata nearly always contained a de-identified subject ID, COVID-19 status, age in years and sex. Where available, HLA class I and class II types were taken from metadata supplied by the sample provider and were not determined by assay-based typing. Beyond this particular receptor, the publication reports: Clinical and demographic metadata were provided uncurated, with the amount varying by source and participant.

The CDR3, from cysteine to phenylalanine, totals 15 residues. Just CDR3 DNA is preserved here, 45 bases in frame from base 1. The CDR1 and CDR2 encoded by the germline V gene are SGHTA and FQGNSA. V and J lose 4 bases and 6 bases, and a span of 18 bases separates them. On this clone itself: Its antigen is still unknown. Per-base quality was not reported, and no clone a single base away is much larger than it.

TCRbeta CDR3 regions were amplified from genomic DNA by means of the immunoSEQ Assay, a bias-controlled multiplex PCR. On the study's bioinformatics: Within the assay, amplification of reference gene primers was used to estimate how many nucleated cells each sample contained. Sequence reads were collapsed and filtered to measure the absolute abundance of every unique TCRbeta CDR3 rearrangement. Productive Simpson clonality was computed per sample as the square root of Simpson's diversity index over productive rearrangements. The table was pulled from immuneACCESS by TCRdb, which kept in-frame rearrangements only. Such tables lose some clones; where checked, under half of the loss comes from unresolved V genes, and the rest has no known cause. V and J calls and clone size are given by that table; D and trimming were obtained from the DNA. The sample records approximately 210,000 clones, 83% of which are singletons. 2.5% of the sample is in the top ten clones.

The collaborating institutions used their own protocols to collect whole blood in K2EDTA tubes. For TCRbeta analysis, collaborator samples were shipped as frozen whole blood, as isolated PBMCs, or as DNA extracted from either sample type. The receptor comes from a woman aged 40 to 50 with active or convalescent COVID-19. The chain is encoded by TRBV7-2 joined to TRBJ2-5; TRBD2 is a possible D gene, resting on 5 matching bases. Material for sequencing was peripheral blood. The CDR3 sequence is CASSSTEGLSKTQYF. The DNA sequence is as follows: TGTGCCAGCAGCTCAACTGAGGGCCTTTCGAAGACCCAGTACTTC.